These 7 T cell receptor beta chains came from one sample sequenced in a study of blood T cell repertoires in COVID-19. TCRdb keeps only in-frame clones here, not all; method: immunoSEQ multiplex PCR. The table shows some 330,000 clones, with 92% occurring only once. Sequencing was done on a sample of PBMCs or T cells enriched from blood (not recorded which). These receptors were collected from a woman in her 30s who had recovered from COVID-19.

This clone was seen once. This chain joins TRBV11-2 and TRBJ2-3, with 8 bases lining up with TRBD2. After removal of 5 bases from V and 3 bases from J, the junction contained 7 bases not matched to a gene. The CDR3 consists of 15 residues. CDR1 is SGHAT, CDR2 FQNNGV, per germline. DNA of the CDR3: TGTGCCAGCAGCACACGGGGCGGGAGGACAGATACGCAGTATTTT. Translating it yields CASSTRGGRTDTQYF.

The J gene is TRBJ2-1, the V gene TRBV12-3 or TRBV12-4; D might be TRBD2 (5 bases). V lost 2 bases and J 7 bases, leaving 9 bases between the germline ends. The CDR3 sequence is 13 residues long. The CDR3 DNA follows: TGTGCCAGCAGTTTAACGGGCGGGAATGAGCAGTTCTTC. Translation gives CASSLTGGNEQFF.

The chain recombines TRBV9 with TRBJ2-2; possibly TRBD1 for D (5 bases). V lost 0 bases and J lost 6, with 15 bases in between. The CDR3 has 16 amino acids. Germline V gives CDR1 SGDLS, CDR2 YYNGEE. This CDR3 reads CASSVGGSSVAGELFF. The CDR3 DNA sequence: TGTGCCAGCAGCGTAGGGGGCTCATCGGTTGCCGGGGAGCTGTTTTTT.

The chain combines TRBV20-1 with TRBJ1-1; D is possibly TRBD1 (6 bases). V gave up 0 bases and J gave up 11 bases, with 10 bases separating them. CDR1 is DFQATT and CDR2 is SNEGSKA in the germline V gene (reference sequence). The CDR3 spans 11 residues. The DNA for the CDR3 is TGCAGTGCTAGAGAACAGGGCTACGCTTTCTTT. As protein: CSAREQGYAFF.

The chain links TRBV7-9 to TRBJ2-1, with TRBD2 matching 12 bases. Per germline, CDR1 SEHNR and CDR2 FQNEAQ (reference sequence). The trim removed 5 bases at V and 5 bases at J, leaving 7 bases unmatched. This CDR3 contains 16 residues. CDR3 amino acids: CASSPWTSGTDNEQFF. The CDR3 nucleotides are TGTGCCAGCAGCCCTTGGACTAGCGGGACTGACAATGAGCAGTTCTTC.

The V gene is TRBV6-5, the J gene TRBJ2-7; TRBD2 is a possible D gene (6 bases). From germline, CDR1 is MNHEY and CDR2 SVGAGI. This CDR3 spans 13 amino acids. V dropped 6 bases and J dropped 5 bases, with 14 bases sitting between them. The chain's CDR3 is CASSTGGIHEQYF. CDR3 DNA: TGTGCCAGCAGCACCGGAGGGATCCACGAGCAGTACTTC.

The chain carries TRBV6-2 or TRBV6-3 and TRBJ1-1; D perhaps matches TRBD1 (5 bases). Germline CDR1 is MNHEY and CDR2 is SVGEGT. V was trimmed by 3 bases and J by 1 base, leaving 12 bases between them. The CDR3 covers 15 residues. The CDR3 DNA reads TGTGCCAGCAGTTATGCTCAGGGAAGGAACACTGAAGCTTTCTTT. Translated, it gives CASSYAQGRNTEAFF.